The entry below gives a single TCR beta chain sequence along with its context. This specimen comes from a study of control samples from healthy donors and cancer patients. V dropped 6 bases and J dropped 0 bases, with 7 bases sitting between them. Germline V gives CDR1 SNHLY, CDR2 FYNNEI. The CDR3 runs 13 residues. Profiled with immunoSEQ multiplex PCR; TCRdb holds only in-frame clones, not every one. The table lists roughly 120,000 clones, roughly 90% of them singletons. The chain uses TRBV2 and TRBJ2-3; D remains unclear. The sequencing input was blood. The clonotype was recovered from a man in his fifties in good health. The DNA for the CDR3 is TGTGCCAGCAGCGTCGACAGCACAGATACGCAGTATTTT. As protein: CASSVDSTDTQYF.